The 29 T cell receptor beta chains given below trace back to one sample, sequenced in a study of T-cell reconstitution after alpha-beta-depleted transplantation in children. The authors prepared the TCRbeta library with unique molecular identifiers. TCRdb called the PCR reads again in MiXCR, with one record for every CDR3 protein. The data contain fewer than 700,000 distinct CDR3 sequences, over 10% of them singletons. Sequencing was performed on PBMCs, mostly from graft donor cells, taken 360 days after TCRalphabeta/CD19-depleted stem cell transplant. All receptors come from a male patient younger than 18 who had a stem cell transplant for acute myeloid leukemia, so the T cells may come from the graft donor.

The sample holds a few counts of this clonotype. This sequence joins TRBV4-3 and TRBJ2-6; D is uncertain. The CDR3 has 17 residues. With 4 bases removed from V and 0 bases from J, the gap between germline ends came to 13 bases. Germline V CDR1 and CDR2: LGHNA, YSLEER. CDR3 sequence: CASSPTPTSSGANVLTF. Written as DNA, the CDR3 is TGCGCCAGCAGCCCCACCCCCACAAGCTCTGGGGCCAACGTCCTGACTTTC.

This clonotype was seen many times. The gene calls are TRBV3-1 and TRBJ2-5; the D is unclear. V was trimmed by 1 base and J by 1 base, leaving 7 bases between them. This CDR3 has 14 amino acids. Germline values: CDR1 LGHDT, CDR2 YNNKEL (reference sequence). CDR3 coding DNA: TGTGCCAGCAGCCAAGCGATAGGCCAAGAGACCCAGTACTTC. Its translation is CASSQAIGQETQYF.

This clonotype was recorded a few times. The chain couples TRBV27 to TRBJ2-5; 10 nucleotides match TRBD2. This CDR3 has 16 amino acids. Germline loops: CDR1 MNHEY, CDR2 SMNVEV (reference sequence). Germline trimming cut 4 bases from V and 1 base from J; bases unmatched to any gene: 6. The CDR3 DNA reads TGTGCCAGCAGTTCTATAGCGGGAGGTCCCCAAGAGACCCAGTACTTC. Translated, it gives CASSSIAGGPQETQYF.

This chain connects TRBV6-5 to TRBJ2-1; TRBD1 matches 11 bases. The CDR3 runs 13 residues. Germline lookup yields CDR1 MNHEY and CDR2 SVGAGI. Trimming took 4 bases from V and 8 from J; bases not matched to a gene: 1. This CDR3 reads CASSSGQGDEQFF. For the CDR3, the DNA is TGTGCCAGCAGTTCGGGACAGGGGGATGAGCAGTTCTTC.

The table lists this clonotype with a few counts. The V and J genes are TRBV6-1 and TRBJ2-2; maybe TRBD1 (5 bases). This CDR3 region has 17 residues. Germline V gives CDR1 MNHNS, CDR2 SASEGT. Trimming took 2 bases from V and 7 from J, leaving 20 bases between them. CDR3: CASSEQGLIRGGGELFF. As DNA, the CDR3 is TGTGCCAGCAGTGAACAGGGCCTGATAAGGGGTGGCGGGGAGCTGTTTTTT.

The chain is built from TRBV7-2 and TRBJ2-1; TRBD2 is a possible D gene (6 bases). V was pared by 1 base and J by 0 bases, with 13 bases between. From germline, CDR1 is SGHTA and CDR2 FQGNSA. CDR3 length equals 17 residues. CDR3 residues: CASSLGPAGPSYNEQFF. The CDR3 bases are TGTGCCAGCAGCTTAGGTCCAGCGGGTCCCTCCTACAATGAGCAGTTCTTC.

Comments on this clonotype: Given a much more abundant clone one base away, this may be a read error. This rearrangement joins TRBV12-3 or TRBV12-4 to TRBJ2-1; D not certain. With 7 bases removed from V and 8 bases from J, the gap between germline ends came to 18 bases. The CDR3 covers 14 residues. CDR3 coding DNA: TGTGCCAGCAATTTTAAAAGTCCTGGCCATGAGCAGTTCTTC. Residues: CASNFKSPGHEQFF.

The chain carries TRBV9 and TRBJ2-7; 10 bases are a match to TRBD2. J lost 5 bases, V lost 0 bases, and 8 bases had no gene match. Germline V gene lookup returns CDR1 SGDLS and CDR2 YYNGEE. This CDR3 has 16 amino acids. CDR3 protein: CASSVGAGTSEDEQYF. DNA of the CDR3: TGTGCCAGCAGCGTAGGGGCGGGGACTAGCGAAGACGAGCAGTACTTC. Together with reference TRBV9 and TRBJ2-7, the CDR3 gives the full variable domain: DSGVTQTPKHLITATGQRVTLRCSPRSGDLSVYWYQQSLDQGLQFLIQYYNGEERAKGNILERFSAQQFPDLHSELNLSSLELGDSALYFCASSVGAGTSEDEQYFGPGTRLTVT.

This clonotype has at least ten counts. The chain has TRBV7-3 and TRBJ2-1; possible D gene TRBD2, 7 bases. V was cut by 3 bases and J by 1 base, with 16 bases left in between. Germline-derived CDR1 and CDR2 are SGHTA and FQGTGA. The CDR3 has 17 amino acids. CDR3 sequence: CASSFRGGTKSYNEQFF. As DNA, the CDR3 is TGTGCCAGCAGCTTCAGGGGAGGGACTAAATCCTACAATGAGCAGTTCTTC.

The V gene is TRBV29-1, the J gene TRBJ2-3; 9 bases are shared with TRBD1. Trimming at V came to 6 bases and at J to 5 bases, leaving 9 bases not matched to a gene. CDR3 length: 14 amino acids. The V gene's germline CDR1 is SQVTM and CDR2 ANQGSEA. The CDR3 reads CSVPGQGGQDTQYF. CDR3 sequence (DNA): TGCAGCGTGCCGGGACAGGGAGGGCAAGATACGCAGTATTTT.

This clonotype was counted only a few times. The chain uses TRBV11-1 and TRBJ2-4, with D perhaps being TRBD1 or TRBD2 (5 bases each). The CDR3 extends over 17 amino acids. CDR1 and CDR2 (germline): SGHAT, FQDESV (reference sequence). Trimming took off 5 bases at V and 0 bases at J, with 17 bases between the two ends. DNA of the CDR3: TGTGCCAGCAGCCGGACAAGGACTGACCTAGCCAAAAACATTCAGTACTTC. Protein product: CASSRTRTDLAKNIQYF.

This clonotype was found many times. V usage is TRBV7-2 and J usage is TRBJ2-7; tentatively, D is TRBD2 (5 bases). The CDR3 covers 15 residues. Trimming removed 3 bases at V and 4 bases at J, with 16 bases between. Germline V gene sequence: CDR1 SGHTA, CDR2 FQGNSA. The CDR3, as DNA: TGTGCCAGCAGCTTTACCGGACTCAACCTATACGAGCAGTACTTC. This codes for CASSFTGLNLYEQYF.

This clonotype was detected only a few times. The CDR3 DNA reads TGTGCCAGTAGCTCTAGCGGGAGATGGAAGACCCAGTACTTC. Protein: CASSSSGRWKTQYF. The chain uses TRBV19 and TRBJ2-5, with 10 bases aligning to TRBD2. The germline gives CDR1 LNHDA, CDR2 SQIVND (reference sequence). The CDR3 spans 14 residues. V gave up 6 bases and J gave up 6 bases; unmatched junction bases: 7.

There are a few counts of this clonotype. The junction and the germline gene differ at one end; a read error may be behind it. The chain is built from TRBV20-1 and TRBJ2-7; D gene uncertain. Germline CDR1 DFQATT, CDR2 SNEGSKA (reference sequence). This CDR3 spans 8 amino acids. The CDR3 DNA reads TGCAGTGCTAGTAAAGGTTTCTTC. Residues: CSASKGFF.

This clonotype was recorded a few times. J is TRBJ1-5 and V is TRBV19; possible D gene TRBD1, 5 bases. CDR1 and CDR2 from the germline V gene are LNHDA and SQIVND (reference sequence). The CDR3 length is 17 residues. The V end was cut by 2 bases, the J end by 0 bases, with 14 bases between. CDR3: CASSIIRGMSSNQPQHF. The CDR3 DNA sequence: TGTGCCAGTAGTATAATCCGGGGGATGAGTAGCAATCAGCCCCAGCATTTT.

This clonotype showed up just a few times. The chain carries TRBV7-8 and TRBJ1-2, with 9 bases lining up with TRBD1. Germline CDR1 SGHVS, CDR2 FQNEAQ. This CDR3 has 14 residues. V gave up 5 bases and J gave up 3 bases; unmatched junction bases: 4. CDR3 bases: TGTGCCAGCAGCACCCGGACAGGGGACTATGGCTACACCTTC. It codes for CASSTRTGDYGYTF.

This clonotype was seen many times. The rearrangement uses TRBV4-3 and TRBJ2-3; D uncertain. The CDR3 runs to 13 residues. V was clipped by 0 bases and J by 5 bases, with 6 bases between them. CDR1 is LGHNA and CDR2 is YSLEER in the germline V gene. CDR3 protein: CASSQDWGDTQYF. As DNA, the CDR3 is TGCGCCAGCAGCCAAGATTGGGGAGATACGCAGTATTTT.

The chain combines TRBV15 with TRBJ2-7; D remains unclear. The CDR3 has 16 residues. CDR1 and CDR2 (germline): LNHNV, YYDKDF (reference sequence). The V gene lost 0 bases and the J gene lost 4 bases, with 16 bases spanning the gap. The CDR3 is CATSRDPDLFFYEQYF. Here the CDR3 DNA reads TGTGCCACCAGCAGAGATCCCGACTTATTTTTTTACGAGCAGTACTTC.

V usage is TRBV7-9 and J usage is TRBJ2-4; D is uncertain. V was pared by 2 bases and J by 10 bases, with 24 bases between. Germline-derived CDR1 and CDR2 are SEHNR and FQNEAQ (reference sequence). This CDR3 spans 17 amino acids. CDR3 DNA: TGTGCCAGCAGCTTAAGTAACCCGGGTGGGGTAAAAGAAATTCAGTACTTC. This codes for CASSLSNPGGVKEIQYF.

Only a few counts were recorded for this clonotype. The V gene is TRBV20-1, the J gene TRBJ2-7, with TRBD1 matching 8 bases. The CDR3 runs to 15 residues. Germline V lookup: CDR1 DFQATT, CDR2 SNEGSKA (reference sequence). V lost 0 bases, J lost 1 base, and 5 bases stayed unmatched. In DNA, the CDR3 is TGCAGTGCTAGAGATCCCAGGACAGGGTCCTACGAGCAGTACTTC. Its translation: CSARDPRTGSYEQYF.

CDR3 nucleotide sequence: TGTGCCAGCAGTTTATCGGGGAGGGCGGTCCTCGAGCAGTACTTC. Encoded protein: CASSLSGRAVLEQYF. The chain links TRBV28 to TRBJ2-7; TRBD2 agrees at 7 bases. The V gene's germline CDR1 is MDHEN and CDR2 SYDVKM. CDR3 length equals 15 residues. V was pared by 1 base and J by 6 bases, with 9 bases of the junction left unmatched.

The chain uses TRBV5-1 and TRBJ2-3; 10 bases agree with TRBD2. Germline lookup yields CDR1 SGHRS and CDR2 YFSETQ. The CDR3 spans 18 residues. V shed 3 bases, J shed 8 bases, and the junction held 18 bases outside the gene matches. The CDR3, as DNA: TGCGCCAGCAGCTCATGGGTTCTAGCGGGAGATTGGCGCATTACGCAGTATTTT. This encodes CASSSWVLAGDWRITQYF.

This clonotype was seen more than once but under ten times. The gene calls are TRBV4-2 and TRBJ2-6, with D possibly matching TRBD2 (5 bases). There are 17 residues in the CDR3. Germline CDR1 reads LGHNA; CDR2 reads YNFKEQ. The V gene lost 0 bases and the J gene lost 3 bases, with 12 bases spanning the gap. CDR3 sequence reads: CASSQDRLAFGANVLTF. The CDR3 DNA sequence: TGTGCCAGCAGCCAAGATCGATTAGCGTTTGGGGCCAACGTCCTGACTTTC.

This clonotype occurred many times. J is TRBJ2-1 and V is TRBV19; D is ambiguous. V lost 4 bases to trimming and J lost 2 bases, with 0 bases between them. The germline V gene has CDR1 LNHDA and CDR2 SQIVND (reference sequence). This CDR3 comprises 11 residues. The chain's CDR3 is CASSTYNEQFF. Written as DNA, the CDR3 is TGTGCCAGTAGTACCTACAATGAGCAGTTCTTC.

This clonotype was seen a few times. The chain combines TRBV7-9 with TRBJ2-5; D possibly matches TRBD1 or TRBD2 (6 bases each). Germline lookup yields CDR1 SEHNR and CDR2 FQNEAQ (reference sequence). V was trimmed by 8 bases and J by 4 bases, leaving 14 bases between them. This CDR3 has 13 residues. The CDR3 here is CASLAGGRETQYF. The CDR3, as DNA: TGTGCCAGCTTAGCCGGGGGCCGAGAGACCCAGTACTTC.

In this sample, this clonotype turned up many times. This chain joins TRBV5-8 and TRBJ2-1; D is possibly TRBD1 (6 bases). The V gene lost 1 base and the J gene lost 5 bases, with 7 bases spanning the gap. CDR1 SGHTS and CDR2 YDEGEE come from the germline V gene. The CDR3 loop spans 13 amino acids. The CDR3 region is CASSLTGNNEQFF. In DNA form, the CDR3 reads TGTGCCAGCAGCTTGACAGGGAACAATGAGCAGTTCTTC.

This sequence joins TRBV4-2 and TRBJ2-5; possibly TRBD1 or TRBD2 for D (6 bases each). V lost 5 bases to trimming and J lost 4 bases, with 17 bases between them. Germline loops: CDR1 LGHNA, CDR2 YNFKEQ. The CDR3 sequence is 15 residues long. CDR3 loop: CASSKGRGDTETQYF. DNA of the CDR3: TGTGCCAGCAGCAAAGGACGCGGGGACACAGAGACCCAGTACTTC.

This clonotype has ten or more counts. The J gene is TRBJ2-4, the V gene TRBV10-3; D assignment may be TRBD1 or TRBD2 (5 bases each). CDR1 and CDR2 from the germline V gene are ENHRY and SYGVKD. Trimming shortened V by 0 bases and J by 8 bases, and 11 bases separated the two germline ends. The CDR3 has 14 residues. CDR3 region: CAISESGAGDIQYF. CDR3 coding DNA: TGTGCCATCAGTGAGTCAGGGGCGGGTGACATTCAGTACTTC.

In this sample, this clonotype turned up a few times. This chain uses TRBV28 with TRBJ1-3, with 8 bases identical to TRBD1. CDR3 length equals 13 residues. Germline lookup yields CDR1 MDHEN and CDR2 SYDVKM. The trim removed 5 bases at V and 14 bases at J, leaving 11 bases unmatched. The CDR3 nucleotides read TGTGCCAGCAGTCTCGACAGGGGCGGGACCCTATATTTT. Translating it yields CASSLDRGGTLYF. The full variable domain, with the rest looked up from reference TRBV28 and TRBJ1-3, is DVKVTQSSRYLVKRTGEKVFLECVQDMDHENMFWYRQDPGLGLRLIYFSYDVKMKEKGDIPEGYSVSREKKERFSLILESASTNQTSMYLCASSLDRGGTLYFGEGSWLTVV.